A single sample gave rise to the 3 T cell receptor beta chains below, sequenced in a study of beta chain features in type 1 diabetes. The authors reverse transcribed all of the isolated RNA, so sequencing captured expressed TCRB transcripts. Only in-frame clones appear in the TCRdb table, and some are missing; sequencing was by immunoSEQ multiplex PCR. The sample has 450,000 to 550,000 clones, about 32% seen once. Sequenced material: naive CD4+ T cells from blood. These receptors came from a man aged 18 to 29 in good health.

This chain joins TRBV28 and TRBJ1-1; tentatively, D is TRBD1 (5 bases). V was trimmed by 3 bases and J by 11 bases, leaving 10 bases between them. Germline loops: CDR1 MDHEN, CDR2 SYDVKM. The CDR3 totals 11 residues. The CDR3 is CASSFPGWAFF. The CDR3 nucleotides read TGTGCCAGCAGTTTCCCAGGGTGGGCTTTCTTT. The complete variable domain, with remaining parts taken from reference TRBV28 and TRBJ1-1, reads DVKVTQSSRYLVKRTGEKVFLECVQDMDHENMFWYRQDPGLGLRLIYFSYDVKMKEKGDIPEGYSVSREKKERFSLILESASTNQTSMYLCASSFPGWAFFGQGTRLTVV.

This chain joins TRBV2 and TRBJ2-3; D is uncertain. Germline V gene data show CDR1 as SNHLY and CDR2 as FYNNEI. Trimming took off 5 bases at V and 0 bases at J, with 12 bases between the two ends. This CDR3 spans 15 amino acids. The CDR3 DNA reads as TGTGCCAGCAGTTTGTTTCGGTCTAGCACAGATACGCAGTATTTT. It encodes CASSLFRSSTDTQYF. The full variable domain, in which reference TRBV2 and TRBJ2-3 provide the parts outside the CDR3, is EPEVTQTPSHQVTQMGQEVILRCVPISNHLYFYWYRQILGQKVEFLVSFYNNEISEKSEIFDDQFSVERPDGSNFTLKIRSTKLEDSAMYFCASSLFRSSTDTQYFGPGTRLTVL.

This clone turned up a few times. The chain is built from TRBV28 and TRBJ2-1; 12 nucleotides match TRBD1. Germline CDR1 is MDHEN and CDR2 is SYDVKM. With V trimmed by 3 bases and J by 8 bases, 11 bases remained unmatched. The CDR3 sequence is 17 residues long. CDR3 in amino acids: CASSFSPGQGASHEQFF. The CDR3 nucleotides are TGTGCCAGCAGTTTCTCTCCGGGACAGGGGGCGAGTCATGAGCAGTTCTTC. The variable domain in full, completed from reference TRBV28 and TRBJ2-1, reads DVKVTQSSRYLVKRTGEKVFLECVQDMDHENMFWYRQDPGLGLRLIYFSYDVKMKEKGDIPEGYSVSREKKERFSLILESASTNQTSMYLCASSFSPGQGASHEQFFGPGTRLTVL.